These 26 T cell receptor beta chains were all obtained from the same sample, sequenced in a study of cytomegalovirus exposure and HLA in healthy donors (dated by TCRdb to about 2017). Library preparation was by the immunoSEQ multiplex PCR assay. What TCRdb holds here is the immuneACCESS table cut down to in-frame rearrangements. Part of the clones is not present; checked against another copy, under half of the missing clones reflect an unresolved V gene, and the others are unexplained. The sample yields approximately 180,000 clones; approximately 86% were counted once. 2.7% of the sample is in the top ten clones. The sample comprised PBMCs. The receptors originated from a man aged 18 to 30 in good health and CMV-seropositive.

This clone was recorded only once. This chain uses TRBV6-4 with TRBJ2-3, with 9 bases lining up with TRBD1. Per the germline V gene, CDR1 is MRHNA and CDR2 is SNTAGT. This CDR3 is 15 amino acids long. V lost 3 bases, J lost 2 bases, and 3 bases stayed unmatched. The CDR3: CASSERDRATDTQYF. As DNA, the CDR3 is TGTGCCAGCAGTGAGAGGGACAGGGCCACAGATACGCAGTATTTT.

The V and J genes are TRBV28 and TRBJ1-1; D is perhaps TRBD1 (6 bases). This CDR3 spans 13 amino acids. The ends were cut back, 7 bases at V and 7 bases at J, with 16 bases in the middle. Germline assignment: CDR1 MDHEN and CDR2 SYDVKM. The CDR3 nucleotides are TGTGCCAGCACCCCCCCAGGGGACGGTGAAGCTTTCTTT. Translated: CASTPPGDGEAFF.

J is TRBJ1-1 and V is TRBV6-6; D is unclear. CDR3 length equals 15 residues. Germline V lookup: CDR1 MNHNY, CDR2 SVGAGI (reference sequence). V lost 0 bases and J lost 0, with 8 bases in between. This CDR3 is CASSYSRIMNTEAFF. CDR3 sequence (DNA): TGTGCCAGCAGTTACTCGCGGATCATGAACACTGAAGCTTTCTTT.

The chain employs TRBV5-6 and TRBJ1-1, with 7 bases fitting TRBD1. The CDR3 sequence is 15 residues long. CDR1 and CDR2 from the germline V gene are SGHDT and YYEEEE. V lost 0 bases to trimming and J lost 1 base; unmatched junction nucleotides: 3. DNA for the CDR3: TGTGCCAGCAGCTTGGGGGCAGGGGGGAACACTGAAGCTTTCTTT. It is translated as CASSLGAGGNTEAFF.

V usage is TRBV10-3 and J usage is TRBJ2-2; a possible D gene is TRBD1 (6 bases). Looked up from germline, CDR1 is ENHRY and CDR2 is SYGVKD. The V end was cut by 3 bases, the J end by 4 bases, with 9 bases between. This CDR3 comprises 14 residues. CDR3 region: CAISEQGGTGELFF. The CDR3 DNA reads as TGTGCCATCAGTGAACAAGGGGGCACCGGGGAGCTGTTTTTT.

The chain recombines TRBV10-1 with TRBJ2-1, with TRBD2 matching over 15 bases. Germline loops: CDR1 WNHNN, CDR2 SYGVQD (reference sequence). The CDR3 runs to 17 residues. V lost 10 bases and J lost 7; bases outside the gene matches: 14. Here the CDR3 DNA reads TGCGCCACCACGGGACTAGCGGGAGGCCACTCTGGAAATGAGCAGTTCTTC. Translated: CATTGLAGGHSGNEQFF.

The chain combines TRBV6-5 with TRBJ2-7; D is possibly TRBD2 (5 bases). CDR3 length equals 12 residues. V lost 5 bases and J 6 bases, leaving 11 bases between the germline ends. Germline V CDR1 and CDR2: MNHEY, SVGAGI. The CDR3: CASSLRRGEQYF. The DNA of the CDR3 is TGTGCCAGCAGTCTCAGACGGGGCGAGCAGTACTTC.

V and J are TRBV5-4 and TRBJ2-1; no definite D call. The CDR3 is made up of 16 amino acids. With 3 bases removed from V and 4 bases from J, the gap between germline ends came to 17 bases. Germline CDR1 and CDR2: SGHNT and YYREEE (reference sequence). CDR3: CASSYYASVVYNEQFF. CDR3 coding DNA: TGTGCCAGCAGCTATTATGCTAGTGTTGTATACAATGAGCAGTTCTTC.

On this clone itself: The sample carries other DNA sequences with the same CDR3. The chain links TRBV9 to TRBJ1-2; 7 bases fit TRBD1. Germline V gene lookup returns CDR1 SGDLS and CDR2 YYNGEE. The V gene end was trimmed by 0 bases and the J gene end by 5 bases; junction bases not matched to a gene: 1. The CDR3 consists of 13 residues. Here the CDR3 reads CASSVDRGYGYTF. The CDR3 DNA reads as TGTGCCAGCAGCGTAGACAGGGGTTATGGCTACACCTTC.

The gene calls are TRBV9 and TRBJ1-4, with D unresolved. CDR3 length equals 13 residues. The V end lost 4 bases, the J end lost 5 bases, and 9 bases lay between the germline ends. Germline V lookup: CDR1 SGDLS, CDR2 YYNGEE. Here the CDR3 reads CASSQAPNEKLFF. CDR3 in DNA: TGTGCCAGCAGCCAGGCCCCGAATGAAAAACTGTTTTTT.

The rearrangement uses TRBV28 and TRBJ2-7, with a weak D call TRBD1 (6 bases). Germline CDR1 MDHEN, CDR2 SYDVKM. The CDR3 covers 14 residues. V shed 6 bases and J shed 4 bases, with 16 bases lying between them. The CDR3 sequence is CASSFQGTSYEQYF. The CDR3 coding sequence is TGTGCCAGCAGCTTCCAGGGGACCTCATACGAGCAGTACTTC.

V usage is TRBV4-2 and J usage is TRBJ1-2; weak D call: TRBD1 (5 bases). This CDR3 has 17 amino acids. The V gene's germline CDR1 is LGHNA and CDR2 YNFKEQ. V shed 1 base and J shed 0 bases, with 15 bases lying between them. The CDR3 DNA reads as TGTGCCAGCAGCCAAGTTAATCGGGGGAACGCTAACTATGGCTACACCTTC. Its protein product is CASSQVNRGNANYGYTF.

In this sample, this clone turned up a few times. This chain links TRBV5-1 with TRBJ2-7; 10 positions agree with TRBD1. The germline V gene encodes CDR1 SGHRS and CDR2 YFSETQ. CDR3 length equals 15 residues. The J segment lost 5 bases and the V segment lost 1 base, leaving 6 bases of the junction unmatched. In DNA, the CDR3 is TGCGCCAGCAGCTTGCCGAGGACAGGGGGTGACGAGCAGTACTTC. Its translation is CASSLPRTGGDEQYF. The full variable domain, rest sourced from reference TRBV5-1 and TRBJ2-7, is KAGVTQTPRYLIKTRGQQVTLSCSPISGHRSVSWYQQTPGQGLQFLFEYFSETQRNKGNFPGRFSGRQFSNSRSEMNVSTLELGDSALYLCASSLPRTGGDEQYFGPGTRLTVT.

This rearrangement joins TRBV5-4 to TRBJ2-7, with 12 positions matching TRBD2. This CDR3 has 15 residues. The ends lost 5 bases at V and 6 bases at J; junction bases unmatched: 9. Looked up from germline, CDR1 is SGHNT and CDR2 is YYREEE (reference sequence). This CDR3 reads CASSLGLAGYGEQYF. The CDR3 DNA follows: TGTGCCAGCAGTCTCGGACTAGCGGGATATGGCGAGCAGTACTTC.

The chain is built from TRBV7-9 and TRBJ1-1; D is undetermined. From germline, CDR1 is SEHNR and CDR2 FQNEAQ (reference sequence). The CDR3 is 13 amino acids. The germline V and J ends were trimmed by 9 bases and 3 bases, with 14 bases remaining between them. The CDR3 DNA reads as TGTGCCAGTACGAATTACTTTGACACTGAAGCTTTCTTT. Its protein is CASTNYFDTEAFF.

The chain couples TRBV6-6 to TRBJ1-4, with TRBD1 as a possible D gene (5 bases). The CDR3 sequence is 15 residues long. Germline CDR1 reads MNHNY; CDR2 reads SVGAGI (reference sequence). The V end lost 10 bases, the J end lost 7 bases, and 22 bases lay between the germline ends. This CDR3 reads CAIKPDGGEGEKLFF. The CDR3, as DNA: TGTGCCATCAAACCGGACGGGGGTGAGGGTGAAAAACTGTTTTTT.

The J gene is TRBJ2-7, the V gene TRBV9; 10 positions match TRBD1. The length of the CDR3 is 18 residues. Germline V gene lookup returns CDR1 SGDLS and CDR2 YYNGEE. Trimming at V came to 4 bases and at J to 6 bases, leaving 19 bases not matched to a gene. Written as DNA, the CDR3 is TGTGCCAGCAGCCCCCGTAGTGGGGGGAGGGACAGGGGACCCGAGCAGTACTTC. This codes for CASSPRSGGRDRGPEQYF.

This clone showed up just a few times. The rearrangement links TRBV4-2 to TRBJ1-4; 8 nucleotides match TRBD1. Germline V gene lookup returns CDR1 LGHNA and CDR2 YNFKEQ. The trim removed 2 bases at V and 8 bases at J, leaving 10 bases unmatched. The CDR3 length is 16 residues. Written as DNA, the CDR3 is TGTGCCAGCAGCCAACTTGCAGGACAGGGCGGGGAAAAACTGTTTTTT. As protein: CASSQLAGQGGEKLFF.

V usage is TRBV29-1 and J usage is TRBJ2-3; D is unresolved. V shed 6 bases and J shed 0 bases, with 13 bases lying between them. The CDR3 totals 14 residues. Germline CDR1 is SQVTM and CDR2 is ANQGSEA. DNA of the CDR3: TGCAGCGTGCGACATCAAACTAGCACAGATACGCAGTATTTT. Protein sequence: CSVRHQTSTDTQYF.

The chain is built from TRBV2 and TRBJ2-7, with 8 bases fitting TRBD1. Germline CDR1 SNHLY, CDR2 FYNNEI. V was clipped by 6 bases and J by 5 bases; unmatched bases: 6. The CDR3 sequence is 13 residues long. The CDR3 is CASRDRARHEQYF. For the CDR3, the DNA is TGTGCCAGCAGGGACAGGGCGAGGCACGAGCAGTACTTC.

This chain joins TRBV7-8 and TRBJ1-2; possibly TRBD1 for D (5 bases). Germline CDR1 is SGHVS and CDR2 is FQNEAQ. The CDR3 contains 14 residues. V lost 3 bases and J 8 bases, leaving 16 bases between the germline ends. The CDR3 coding sequence is TGTGCCAGCAGCTTCGGGGGACCCTTGGGGGGCTACACCTTC. Translation gives CASSFGGPLGGYTF.

The chain links TRBV4-1 to TRBJ2-1, with TRBD2 matching over 8 bases. Germline V gene data show CDR1 as MGHRA and CDR2 as YSYEKL. V gave up 7 bases and J gave up 5 bases; unmatched junction bases: 13. The CDR3 is 16 residues long. CDR3 loop: CASKSGSGGRDNEQFF. DNA of the CDR3: TGCGCCAGCAAAAGCGGGAGCGGGGGAAGGGACAATGAGCAGTTCTTC.

V and J are TRBV2 and TRBJ1-2; TRBD1 matches 8 bases. Germline V CDR1 and CDR2: SNHLY, FYNNEI. The CDR3 totals 15 residues. V shed 6 bases, J shed 6 bases, and the junction held 12 bases outside the gene matches. Here the CDR3 DNA reads TGTGCCAGCAGGGGCCCCGGACAGGGATGGAATGGCTACACCTTC. It is translated as CASRGPGQGWNGYTF.

This sequence joins TRBV19 and TRBJ2-1; possibly TRBD2 for D (6 bases). The CDR3 length is 14 residues. Trimming pared 2 bases from V and 4 bases from J, leaving 9 bases between. In germline, CDR1 is LNHDA, CDR2 SQIVND (reference sequence). The CDR3 bases are TGTGCCAGTAGTATACGGGAGATTTACAATGAGCAGTTCTTC. Its translation is CASSIREIYNEQFF.

The chain joins TRBV10-3 to TRBJ1-4; TRBD1 matches 7 bases. The trim removed 6 bases at V and 5 bases at J, leaving 9 bases unmatched. This CDR3 comprises 15 residues. Germline-derived CDR1 and CDR2 are ENHRY and SYGVKD. The CDR3 nucleotides read TGTGCCATCAGGACAGGGACGTCAATGAATGAAAAACTGTTTTTT. This gives the protein CAIRTGTSMNEKLFF.

This chain uses TRBV13 with TRBJ2-2; D possibly corresponds to TRBD1 (6 bases). Per the germline V gene, CDR1 is PRHDT and CDR2 is FYEKMQ (reference sequence). Trimming stripped 5 bases from V and 0 bases from J, with 10 bases between. The CDR3 is made up of 15 amino acids. The CDR3, as DNA: TGTGCCAGCAGCCCCCACAGGGCGAACACCGGGGAGCTGTTTTTT. Protein sequence: CASSPHRANTGELFF.